This T cell receptor beta chain was identified during a study of vaccination and CD4 T cells after COVID-19 (dated by TCRdb to the early 2020s). For context, the study as a whole: SARS-CoV-2 positivity had been established in the convalescent patients by nasal swab PCR, and mild disease was recorded in under ten of these patients and severe disease in one. Post-vaccine blood samples were obtained a median of about 70 days after the second vaccine dose, with a range of roughly 13 to 250 days. Post-COVID blood samples were collected from convalescent patients a median of around 100 days after diagnosis, with a range of about 30 to 170 days. In 10 COVID-19 convalescent patients and a few infection-naive healthy vaccine recipients, the spike-specific CD4+ TCR repertoire before mRNA vaccination was compared with the repertoire after mRNA vaccination. In control cultures, a CEFX viral epitope pool was used as positive control, an HIV-1 Nef peptide pool was used as negative control, or no peptide was added. Six males and four females were included in the convalescent cohort, with two Hispanic individuals, seven Caucasians, two Asians and one multiracial person represented. Participants got two doses of the Pfizer-BioNTech BNT162b2 vaccine (n=8) or two doses of the Moderna mRNA-1273 vaccine (n=2). Overlapping spike peptide pools from SARS-CoV-2 and from the common cold coronaviruses HCoV-NL63, HCoV-OC43 and HCoV-229E were used as culture stimuli.

The treatment or condition label of this sample denotes: 10-day PBMC culture with coronavirus spike peptide pools or control peptides (ViraFEST assay). The study used the ViraFEST assay, which expanded antigen-specific T cells with peptide pools and then identified expanded clonotypes by TCR sequencing. The positive SARS-CoV-2 PCR tests of the convalescent patients were dated from March to December 2020, before the Alpha, Beta and Delta variants emerged in the United States. PBMCs were cultured at around 2 million per well in IMDM supplemented with approximately 4.7% human AB serum and 10 IU/ml IL-2, with roughly 10 ug/ml peptide pools added. Half of the culture medium was replaced with fresh IL-2-containing medium on days 3 and 7. After about 11 days of culture, CD4+ T cells were isolated by negative selection using the EasySep CD4+ T cell isolation kit. Ficoll-Paque Plus gradient centrifugation was used to isolate PBMCs from whole blood, and the isolated PBMCs were then either used fresh or cryopreserved at -140C. Culture conditions were generally each tested in triplicate wells.

This clonotype was observed a single time. The specificity of this receptor is unknown. Per-base qualities were not stored, and no clone one base away is much larger. A lone read offers only weak evidence. The CDR3, cysteine through phenylalanine, is 14 amino acids long. CDR3 DNA is the only sequence kept; it has 42 bases, read in frame from the first base. V loses 1 base, J loses 3 bases, and the germline ends lie 13 bases apart. As encoded in the germline V gene (reference sequence), CDR1 is DFQATT while CDR2 is SNEGSKA. Study-level results and caveats: In convalescent patients, nearly all vaccine-specific clones (304 of 307) were found to be mono-reactive for SARS-CoV-2 spike rather than cross-reactive with common cold coronaviruses. Only a relatively small number of convalescent patients were included in the study, and early timepoints following natural infection were not analyzed. In convalescent patients, a median approximately 86% of post-vaccine SARS-CoV-2-reactive clones were detected only after vaccination, and vaccine-specific priming was suggested by this finding. The median number of SARS-CoV-2-reactive clonotypes rose from fewer than 25 after infection to about 40 after vaccination, but the change was not significant.

Library generation was performed with PCR. TCR sequencing of DNA from cultured CD4+ T cells used the Oncomine TCR Beta short-read assay at the Johns Hopkins FTIC core. Genomic DNA was extracted from the cultured CD4+ T cells with the QIAamp micro DNA kit. The Oncomine TCR Beta libraries from cultured CD4+ T cells were pooled using unique dual indexes and then sequenced on an Illumina iSeq 100. As for the original processing: Non-productive sequences were removed, and CDR3s that did not start with C, did not end with F or W, or were shorter than 7 amino acids were discarded. Antigen-specific clonotypes were identified using the MANAFEST web application through comparison of peptide-stimulated wells with reference and other culture wells. To be called positive, a clone needed an FDR below 0.05, an odds ratio above 5, and a productive frequency above 0.1% in at least two of three replicate wells. A clonotype was classed as cross-reactive if the clonotype showed significant expansion both in SARS-CoV-2 spike wells and in at least one common cold coronavirus spike condition. CDR3 homology was assessed with Levenshtein distances (stringdist) and unrooted phylogenetic trees (ape) in R version 3.6.1. In TCRdb, the public reads were trimmed at Q25 with fastp and aligned with MiXCR, with productive beta chains retained. Every distinct CDR3 protein forms one entry, paired with its most common genes and DNA. TCRdb, not the authors, supplied the V and J calls. For this sample the table gives about 13,000 distinct CDR3 sequences, of which approximately 65% were detected only once. Of the sample, more than 10% is held by the ten largest clones.

The source material was CD4+ T cells from blood, cultured in vitro. The clonotype was recovered from a human donor who had recovered from COVID-19. The chain was built from TRBV20-1 and TRBJ2-7; the D gene remains uncertain. CDR3 reads: CSARVFPSHYEQYF. In nucleotide form, the sequence is TGCAGTGCTAGAGTTTTTCCAAGCCACTACGAGCAGTACTTC.